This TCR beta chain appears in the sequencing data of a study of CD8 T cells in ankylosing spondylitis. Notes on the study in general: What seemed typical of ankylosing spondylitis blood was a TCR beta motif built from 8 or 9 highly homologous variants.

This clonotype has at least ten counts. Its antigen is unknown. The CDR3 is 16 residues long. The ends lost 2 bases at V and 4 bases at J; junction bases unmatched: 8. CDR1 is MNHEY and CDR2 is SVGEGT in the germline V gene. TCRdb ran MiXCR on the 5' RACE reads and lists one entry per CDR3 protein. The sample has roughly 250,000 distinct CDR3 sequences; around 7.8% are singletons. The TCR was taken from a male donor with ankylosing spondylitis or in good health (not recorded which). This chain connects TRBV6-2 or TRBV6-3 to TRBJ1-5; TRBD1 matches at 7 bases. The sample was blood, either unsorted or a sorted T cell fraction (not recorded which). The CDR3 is CASSYDRVTANQPQHF. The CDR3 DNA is TGTGCCAGCAGTTACGACAGGGTAACAGCGAATCAGCCCCAGCATTTT.